These 25 T cell receptor beta chains share one sample of origin, sequenced in a study of T cell changes during pregnancy in multiple sclerosis. The method was immunoSEQ multiplex PCR; TCRdb's version includes in-frame clones alone and lacks a portion of them. The sample has about 70,000 clones, more than 90% seen once. Sequenced material: peripheral blood, taken in the second trimester of pregnancy. The receptors were sampled from a female donor in good health, enrolled as a control in a pregnancy study.

V usage is TRBV20-1 and J usage is TRBJ2-1; D remains ambiguous. The CDR3 totals 10 residues. V gave up 0 bases and J gave up 13 bases, with 7 bases separating them. Germline CDR1 DFQATT, CDR2 SNEGSKA (reference sequence). The CDR3 DNA follows: TGCAGTGCTAGAGAGGGCAAACAGTTCTTC. Encoded protein: CSAREGKQFF.

The V and J genes are TRBV18 and TRBJ1-3; possibly TRBD1 for D (6 bases). The CDR3 sequence is 15 residues long. Trimming stripped 3 bases from V and 4 bases from J, with 13 bases between. Germline V gene lookup returns CDR1 KGHSH and CDR2 LQKENI. The CDR3, as DNA: TGTGCCAGCTCACCCACCACAGGGTTAGGAAACACCATATATTTT. Amino acid sequence: CASSPTTGLGNTIYF.

CDR3 region: CASSPGGSWADTQYF. DNA for the CDR3: TGTGCCAGCAGTCCTGGGGGGAGTTGGGCAGATACGCAGTATTTT. The chain combines TRBV6-5 with TRBJ2-3; D is possibly TRBD2 (6 bases). Germline V gives CDR1 MNHEY, CDR2 SVGAGI. Trimming took 5 bases from V and 4 from J, leaving 16 bases between them. This CDR3 spans 15 amino acids.

The chain recombines TRBV6-5 with TRBJ1-4; 7 bases agree with TRBD1. CDR3 length: 15 amino acids. CDR1 and CDR2 from the germline V gene are MNHEY and SVGAGI. The ends lost 6 bases at V and 6 bases at J; junction bases unmatched: 10. This CDR3 is CASSRTGTADEKLFF. CDR3 DNA: TGTGCCAGCAGCCGCACCGGGACAGCCGATGAAAAACTGTTTTTT.

CDR3 coding DNA: TGTGCCAGCAGCTTGACCCCCGGGGTACGCAATCAGCCCCAGCATTTT. Translating it yields CASSLTPGVRNQPQHF. V usage is TRBV5-4 and J usage is TRBJ1-5, with D uncertain. Germline V gives CDR1 SGHNT, CDR2 YYREEE (reference sequence). The CDR3 has 16 amino acids. The V end lost 1 base, the J end lost 2 bases, and 13 bases lay between the germline ends.

The chain couples TRBV7-2 to TRBJ1-1; D remains ambiguous. V lost 2 bases and J 1 base, leaving 11 bases between the germline ends. The CDR3 loop spans 15 amino acids. Looked up from germline, CDR1 is SGHTA and CDR2 is FQGNSA. This chain's CDR3 is CASSLSAGKNTEAFF. In DNA form, the CDR3 reads TGTGCCAGCAGCTTATCGGCGGGCAAGAACACTGAAGCTTTCTTT.

In DNA, the CDR3 is TGTGCCAGCAGTGACGACAGGGGTGGGGCTCAGCCCCAGCATTTT. The encoded protein is CASSDDRGGAQPQHF. The chain joins TRBV25-1 to TRBJ1-5; 8 bases are a match to TRBD1. Germline CDR1 is MGHDK and CDR2 is SYGVNS. With V trimmed by 3 bases and J by 6 bases, 7 bases remained unmatched. The CDR3 has 15 residues.

V usage is TRBV28 and J usage is TRBJ1-1, with 8 bases matching TRBD1. The V and J ends lost 4 bases and 4 bases, in that order; junction bases with no gene match: 8. Germline V CDR1 and CDR2: MDHEN, SYDVKM. The CDR3 is 15 residues long. CDR3 in amino acids: CASSSGGQGFTEAFF. The CDR3 region has the DNA TGTGCCAGCAGTTCCGGCGGACAGGGTTTCACTGAAGCTTTCTTT.

V gene TRBV18 combines with J gene TRBJ2-1; 8 bases align to TRBD2. Unmatched junction bases numbered 11, after V lost 6 bases and J lost 7 bases. This CDR3 spans 15 amino acids. Germline V gene data show CDR1 as KGHSH and CDR2 as LQKENI. This CDR3 reads CASSPPGLGGNEQFF. Written as DNA, the CDR3 is TGTGCCAGCTCCCCTCCGGGACTAGGTGGTAATGAGCAGTTCTTC.

The gene calls are TRBV29-1 and TRBJ1-1; 7 bases line up with TRBD1. The germline CDR1 and CDR2 sequences are SQVTM and ANQGSEA. The CDR3 length is 13 residues. Germline trimming cut 7 bases from V and 1 base from J; bases unmatched to any gene: 6. This CDR3 reads CSASTGSNTEAFF. Written as DNA, the CDR3 is TGCAGCGCCTCGACAGGGTCGAACACTGAAGCTTTCTTT.

The rearrangement joins TRBV14 to TRBJ2-3; TRBD1 might be the D (6 bases). Trimming stripped 4 bases from V and 9 bases from J, with 11 bases between. The V gene's germline CDR1 is SGHDN and CDR2 FVKESK. The length of the CDR3 is 12 residues. CDR3 amino acids: CASSRDRWTQYF. In DNA, the CDR3 is TGTGCCAGCAGCCGCGACAGGTGGACGCAGTATTTT.

The rearrangement uses TRBV16 and TRBJ2-4; 7 positions agree with TRBD1. CDR1 KGHSY and CDR2 FQNENV come from the germline V gene. V lost 4 bases, J lost 0 bases, and 6 bases stayed unmatched. CDR3 size: 16 residues. CDR3 region: CASSLSDRLAKNIQYF. The CDR3 nucleotides are TGTGCCAGCAGCCTATCGGACAGGTTAGCCAAAAACATTCAGTACTTC. The complete variable domain, with remaining parts taken from reference TRBV16 and TRBJ2-4, reads GEEVAQTPKHLVRGEGQKAKLYCAPIKGHSYVFWYQQVLKNEFKFLISFQNENVFDETGMPKERFSAKCLPNSPCSLEIQATKLEDSAVYFCASSLSDRLAKNIQYFGAGTRLSVL.

CDR3 DNA sequence: TGTGCCAATAGGGGGGGGCAGGGCGCTGACTATGGCTACACCTTC. Its translation: CANRGGQGADYGYTF. The chain uses TRBV28 and TRBJ1-2; TRBD1 is a possible D gene (6 bases). Trimming removed 10 bases at V and 3 bases at J, with 21 bases between. The CDR3 runs 15 residues. Germline V CDR1 and CDR2: MDHEN, SYDVKM.

This chain connects TRBV5-4 to TRBJ1-3; the D gene is possibly TRBD1 (5 bases). Germline-derived CDR1 and CDR2 are SGHNT and YYREEE (reference sequence). The CDR3 runs to 14 residues. The V gene lost 1 base and the J gene lost 4 bases, with 9 bases spanning the gap. In DNA form, the CDR3 reads TGTGCCAGCAGCTTGCGGGGGTACGGAAACACCATATATTTT. Encoded protein: CASSLRGYGNTIYF.

This clone came up once. The chain combines TRBV7-9 with TRBJ2-2; 10 nucleotides match TRBD1. The CDR3 runs 14 residues. Germline CDR1 reads SEHNR; CDR2 reads FQNEAQ (reference sequence). Unmatched junction bases numbered 6, after V lost 6 bases and J lost 8 bases. In nucleotides, the CDR3 is TGTGCCAGCAGGCGCGACAGGGGGCTAGGGGAGCTGTTTTTT. Translating gives CASRRDRGLGELFF.

In DNA, the CDR3 is TGTGCCATCAGTGAGTCTGGGACAGGGGGCCATGGCTACACCTTC. It encodes CAISESGTGGHGYTF. The J gene is TRBJ1-2, the V gene TRBV10-3; TRBD1 matches 12 bases. Unmatched junction bases numbered 2, after V lost 0 bases and J lost 6 bases. This CDR3 region has 15 residues. The germline CDR1 and CDR2 sequences are ENHRY and SYGVKD.

The V and J genes are TRBV2 and TRBJ1-2; the match to TRBD1 covers 8 bases. Trimming cost V 6 bases and J 4 bases; bases outside gene matches: 10. Germline V gives CDR1 SNHLY, CDR2 FYNNEI. This CDR3 has 15 residues. The CDR3 spells CASRALGQGGYGYTF. The DNA for the CDR3 is TGTGCCAGCAGAGCCCTAGGACAGGGAGGCTATGGCTACACCTTC.

A single count supports this clone. The chain links TRBV6-5 to TRBJ2-7, with D possibly being TRBD2 (7 bases). V gave up 8 bases and J gave up 3 bases, with 17 bases separating them. This CDR3 is built from 14 residues. The germline gives CDR1 MNHEY, CDR2 SVGAGI. The CDR3 nucleotides are TGTGCCAGCGGTAGGGGGGGAGGGAACTACGAGCAGTACTTC. Translation gives CASGRGGGNYEQYF.

The chain employs TRBV13 and TRBJ2-3; 8 positions agree with TRBD2. Germline values: CDR1 PRHDT, CDR2 FYEKMQ (reference sequence). The CDR3 covers 15 residues. V gave up 5 bases and J gave up 2 bases; unmatched junction bases: 6. The CDR3 DNA is TGTGCCAGCAGCCACGGGAGGGCCGTCACAGATACGCAGTATTTT. This codes for CASSHGRAVTDTQYF.

This chain connects TRBV4-3 to TRBJ1-5; possible D gene TRBD1, 6 bases. CDR1 is LGHNA and CDR2 is YSLEER in the germline V gene. The CDR3 runs to 13 residues. V was shortened by 5 bases and J by 4 bases, with 9 bases between the two germline ends. In nucleotides, the CDR3 is TGCGCCAGCAGCTATGACAGGAATCAGCCCCAGCATTTT. It encodes CASSYDRNQPQHF.

This chain connects TRBV10-3 to TRBJ2-2; TRBD1 matches 7 bases. Looked up from germline, CDR1 is ENHRY and CDR2 is SYGVKD. The CDR3 has 18 amino acids. The V gene end was trimmed by 4 bases and the J gene end by 5 bases; junction bases not matched to a gene: 16. CDR3 sequence: CAISGKSEGALETGELFF. The CDR3 coding sequence is TGTGCCATCAGTGGAAAAAGTGAGGGGGCTTTAGAAACCGGGGAGCTGTTTTTT.

The V gene is TRBV5-1, the J gene TRBJ1-1; 8 bases are a match to TRBD1. This CDR3 spans 15 amino acids. In germline, CDR1 is SGHRS, CDR2 YFSETQ. V shed 4 bases and J 6 bases; nucleotides not matched to a gene: 11. The CDR3 loop is CASSEEGTGSPEAFF. The CDR3 bases are TGCGCCAGCAGCGAGGAAGGGACAGGAAGCCCTGAAGCTTTCTTT.

The CDR3 nucleotides are TGTGCCAGCTCACCCCCGAGCCAAGAAAACATTCAGTACTTC. Translating gives CASSPPSQENIQYF. The chain has TRBV18 and TRBJ2-4; no clear D gene. The CDR3 covers 14 residues. Per the germline V gene, CDR1 is KGHSH and CDR2 is LQKENI. Trimming took 3 bases from V and 5 from J, leaving 11 bases between them.

The chain links TRBV5-4 to TRBJ2-3; maybe TRBD1 (6 bases). The CDR3 consists of 16 residues. V lost 4 bases to trimming and J lost 0 bases, with 15 bases between them. CDR1 SGHNT and CDR2 YYREEE come from the germline V gene (reference sequence). This CDR3 reads CASSPLVGASTDTQYF. The CDR3 DNA reads as TGTGCCAGCAGCCCCTTGGTGGGGGCTAGCACAGATACGCAGTATTTT.

This rearrangement joins TRBV25-1 to TRBJ2-5; the D gene is possibly TRBD1 (6 bases). The CDR3 is 16 residues long. V shed 5 bases and J shed 0 bases, with 16 bases lying between them. In germline, CDR1 is MGHDK, CDR2 SYGVNS. This CDR3 reads CASSYRRGKYQETQYF. The DNA of the CDR3 is TGTGCCAGCAGTTACCGCAGGGGAAAGTACCAAGAGACCCAGTACTTC.